This TCR beta chain was captured by sequencing in a study of T cells in Graves' hyperthyroidism and ophthalmopathy. RNA transcripts provided the source from which TCR beta CDR3 regions were amplified. Using the HTBI primer set, a first-round RT-PCR was run on the TCR CDR3. TCRdb redid the calling of the multiplex PCR reads with MiXCR, one entry per CDR3 protein. The table shows under 750,000 distinct CDR3 sequences, with around a sixth occurring only once. The CDR3 loop spans 14 amino acids. The V end lost 5 bases, the J end lost 7 bases, and 14 bases lay between the germline ends. This clonotype was counted a few times. Its antigen remains unknown. Exclusion criteria comprised uncontrolled infection, other autoimmune disease, pregnancy or lactation. General study points: A median 6.5 months before onset, the model predicted ophthalmopathy. The blood repertoire included most of the expanded thyroid clonotypes above 0.001. A model of 13 V-J features distinguished ophthalmopathy from stable hyperthyroidism.

J is TRBJ1-4 and V is TRBV12-3 or TRBV12-4, with no clear D. The sample was blood. The TCR originated in a woman in her fifties or sixties with Graves' hyperthyroidism that later progressed to Graves' ophthalmopathy. The CDR3 region is CASSTRTWGEKLFF. In DNA form, the CDR3 reads TGTGCCAGCAGTACCCGGACTTGGGGTGAAAAACTGTTTTTT.